The 16 T cell receptor beta chains given below trace back to one sample, sequenced in a study of blood T cell repertoires in COVID-19. Sequenced by immunoSEQ multiplex PCR; TCRdb stores in-frame clones only, minus some. The sample yields hundreds of thousands of clones, 70% to 90% seen once. The source material was PBMCs or T cells enriched from blood (not recorded which). The source of these receptors is a man between 18 and 35 years old who had recovered from COVID-19.

The rearrangement links TRBV5-1 to TRBJ1-2, with TRBD1 matching 8 bases. CDR3 length equals 15 residues. V dropped 4 bases and J dropped 5; count of bases not matched to a gene: 10. Germline assignment: CDR1 SGHRS and CDR2 YFSETQ. The CDR3 region has the DNA TGCGCCAGCAGCCTAGGACAGGGTTCGGCTTATGGCTACACCTTC. It yields the protein CASSLGQGSAYGYTF.

The chain joins TRBV7-2 to TRBJ2-4, with TRBD2 matching 8 bases. CDR3 size: 15 residues. CDR1 is SGHTA and CDR2 is FQGNSA in the germline V gene. The junction had 9 bases not matched to a gene; V was cut back by 5 bases and J by 6 bases. The CDR3 DNA reads as TGTGCCAGCAGCGTCACTAGCGGAGGGGGAAACATTCAGTACTTC. Translated: CASSVTSGGGNIQYF. Together with reference TRBV7-2 and TRBJ2-4, the CDR3 gives the full variable domain: GAGVSQSPSNKVTEKGKDVELRCDPISGHTALYWYRQSLGQGLEFLIYFQGNSAPDKSGLPSDRFSAERTGGSVSTLTIQRTQQEDSAVYLCASSVTSGGGNIQYFGAGTRLSVL.

V usage is TRBV12-3 or TRBV12-4 and J usage is TRBJ1-1; TRBD1 matches at 7 bases. The trim removed 6 bases at V and 5 bases at J, leaving 6 bases unmatched. The CDR3 consists of 13 residues. CDR3 in amino acids: CASSPWDRTEAFF. As DNA, the CDR3 is TGTGCCAGCAGCCCCTGGGACAGAACTGAAGCTTTCTTT.

As for this clone: In the same sample, other DNA sequences code for this CDR3. This rearrangement joins TRBV12-5 to TRBJ2-6; a weak D match, TRBD2 (7 bases). Germline CDR1 is LGHNT and CDR2 is FRNRAP. CDR3 length: 16 residues. Trimming shortened V by 7 bases and J by 4 bases, and 17 bases separated the two germline ends. In DNA form, the CDR3 reads TGTGCTAGTGCTATTGGCGGGGGCCCCGGGGCCAACGTCCTGACTTTC. This translates into CASAIGGGPGANVLTF.

The chain recombines TRBV5-1 with TRBJ2-7, with a possible D match to TRBD1 (5 bases). This CDR3 comprises 13 residues. The germline gives CDR1 SGHRS, CDR2 YFSETQ. Trimming shortened V by 4 bases and J by 0 bases, and 8 bases separated the two germline ends. The CDR3 spells CASSATASYEQYF. For the CDR3, the DNA is TGCGCCAGCAGCGCGACAGCCTCCTACGAGCAGTACTTC.

The chain is built from TRBV5-5 and TRBJ1-5; the D gene is possibly TRBD1 (6 bases). Germline V lookup: CDR1 SGHKS, CDR2 YYEKEE (reference sequence). CDR3 length: 15 residues. V shed 3 bases and J shed 1 base, with 11 bases lying between them. CDR3 amino acids: CASSSQGLSNQPQHF. The CDR3 nucleotides are TGTGCCAGCAGCTCTCAGGGGCTAAGCAATCAGCCCCAGCATTTT.

The CDR3 DNA follows: TGTGCTAGTGGAACCGGACTCGGCTCCTACGAGCAGTACTTC. Translated, it gives CASGTGLGSYEQYF. The J gene is TRBJ2-7, the V gene TRBV12-5, with D possibly matching TRBD2 (5 bases). This CDR3 contains 14 residues. Germline V gene lookup returns CDR1 LGHNT and CDR2 FRNRAP. Trimming pared 6 bases from V and 0 bases from J, leaving 12 bases between.

The V and J genes are TRBV4-2 and TRBJ2-7; D may be TRBD2 (6 bases). CDR1 LGHNA and CDR2 YNFKEQ come from the germline V gene. V gave up 1 base and J gave up 6 bases, with 16 bases separating them. The CDR3 sequence is 15 residues long. Here the CDR3 reads CASSQVGGMGSEQYF. CDR3 bases: TGTGCCAGCAGCCAAGTGGGAGGAATGGGTAGCGAGCAGTACTTC.

The chain combines TRBV4-1 with TRBJ2-3; 7 bases line up with TRBD1. V gave up 2 bases and J gave up 0 bases; unmatched junction bases: 8. CDR1 is MGHRA and CDR2 is YSYEKL in the germline V gene. The CDR3 has 17 amino acids. The CDR3 coding sequence is TGCGCCAGCAGCCAAAACCCCGGGACAGCAAGCACAGATACGCAGTATTTT. Translating gives CASSQNPGTASTDTQYF.

This clone was seen a single time. The V gene is TRBV15, the J gene TRBJ1-1; D not resolved. This CDR3 is 16 amino acids long. V lost 6 bases to trimming and J lost 3 bases, with 20 bases between them. Germline V gives CDR1 LNHNV, CDR2 YYDKDF (reference sequence). CDR3 region: CATSLGPNRRDTEAFF. The CDR3 DNA is TGTGCCACCAGTCTGGGCCCTAACCGGAGGGACACTGAAGCTTTCTTT.

The chain carries TRBV13 and TRBJ2-2; D is perhaps TRBD1 (6 bases). From germline, CDR1 is PRHDT and CDR2 FYEKMQ (reference sequence). Between the trimmed V and J ends, which lost 5 bases and 6 bases, there was a span of 7 bases. The length of the CDR3 is 12 residues. The chain's CDR3 is CASSPGAGELFF. The CDR3 DNA follows: TGTGCCAGCAGCCCAGGGGCCGGGGAGCTGTTTTTT.

This clone was picked up a small number of times. Compared with germline, one end of the junction differs, possibly owing to a read error. The chain couples TRBV6-5 to TRBJ1-2; no reliable D call. The CDR3 has 15 amino acids. The germline V gene has CDR1 MNHEY and CDR2 SVGAGI. Here the CDR3 reads CASSYQADANYGYTF. The CDR3 coding sequence is TGTGCCAGCAGTTACCAGGCCGACGCTAATTATGGCTACACCTTC.

The chain has TRBV18 and TRBJ1-2; D unclear. V gave up 3 bases and J gave up 4 bases, with 6 bases separating them. Germline CDR1 reads KGHSH; CDR2 reads LQKENI. The CDR3 covers 12 residues. The DNA of the CDR3 is TGTGCCAGCTCACCCGAGTTCTATGGCTACACCTTC. Residues: CASSPEFYGYTF.

V and J are TRBV7-2 and TRBJ2-1, with 12 bases matching TRBD2. V gave up 1 base and J gave up 7 bases; unmatched junction bases: 8. This CDR3 spans 17 amino acids. CDR1 is SGHTA and CDR2 is FQGNSA in the germline V gene. Here the CDR3 DNA reads TGTGCCAGCAGCTTAGTTCCTAGCGGGGGGGCAACAAATGAGCAGTTCTTC. Its protein product is CASSLVPSGGATNEQFF. The entire variable domain, with the rest obtained from reference TRBV7-2 and TRBJ2-1, is as follows: GAGVSQSPSNKVTEKGKDVELRCDPISGHTALYWYRQSLGQGLEFLIYFQGNSAPDKSGLPSDRFSAERTGGSVSTLTIQRTQQEDSAVYLCASSLVPSGGATNEQFFGPGTRLTVL.

The chain combines TRBV7-6 with TRBJ2-2; D ambiguous. There are 15 residues in the CDR3. Germline lookup yields CDR1 SGHVS and CDR2 FNYEAQ. V was pared by 2 bases and J by 3 bases, with 10 bases between. The CDR3 protein is CASSLLEAYTGELFF. The CDR3 nucleotides are TGTGCCAGCAGCTTATTAGAGGCGTACACCGGGGAGCTGTTTTTT.

Of note for this clone: A much larger clone differs from this one at a single base, so this may be a read error. The chain has TRBV12-3 or TRBV12-4 and TRBJ1-2, with D hard to call. The CDR3 is 13 residues long. Trimming cost V 4 bases and J 2 bases, with 8 bases left between them. CDR3 amino acids: CASSYDGNYGYTF. CDR3 in DNA: TGTGCCAGCAGTTACGACGGGAACTATGGCTACACCTTC.